A single sample is the source of the 20 T cell receptor beta chains below, sequenced in a study of a mutant IDH1 vaccine in newly diagnosed glioma. Regarding time point: baseline, week 1 (first vaccination visit). Treatment specified: pre-vaccination baseline after standard-of-care therapy. Only in-frame clones appear in the TCRdb table, and some are missing; sequencing was by immunoSEQ multiplex PCR. Altogether some 90,000 clones are present, over 70% being singletons, with the ten largest covering less than 6.5%. The sample consisted of PBMCs, taken from a glioma patient treated with radiotherapy, temozolomide or both. These receptors originate from a man aged 35 to 55 with glioma. Some clones in this sample may be carry-over from other donors' samples.

This clone was seen just once. A junction end diverges from the germline sequence, so it may reflect a read error. The chain links TRBV2 to TRBJ2-7, with D perhaps assigned TRBD1 or TRBD2 (6 bases each). The V gene's germline CDR1 is SNHLY and CDR2 FYNNEI. The CDR3 is made up of 10 amino acids. The CDR3: CASGGRLSGF. DNA of the CDR3: TGTGCCAGCGGGGGGCGGCTCAGTGGGTTC.

In its sample, this clone was seen once. The gene calls are TRBV21-1 and TRBJ2-7; the listed D gene, TRBD2, was not tested against the DNA. TRBV21-1 is described as a pseudogene. The CDR3 contains 14 residues. CDR3 loop: CAESQRGYSYEQYF. The CDR3 DNA reads as TGTGCCGAATCCCAGCGGGGGTACTCCTACGAGCAGTACTTC.

J is TRBJ1-3 and V is TRBV29-1; 7 nucleotides agree with TRBD1. Germline V gene sequence: CDR1 SQVTM, CDR2 ANQGSEA. V shed 4 bases, J shed 0 bases, and the junction held 3 bases outside the gene matches. The CDR3 sequence is 14 residues long. The CDR3 here is CSVGGQDSGNTIYF. DNA for the CDR3: TGCAGCGTTGGAGGACAGGACTCTGGAAACACCATATATTTT.

Only a few counts were recorded for this clone. The chain carries TRBV18 and TRBJ1-1; D possibly corresponds to TRBD1 (5 bases). The CDR3 has 17 residues. The germline gives CDR1 KGHSH, CDR2 LQKENI. The germline V and J ends were trimmed by 3 bases and 7 bases, with 24 bases remaining between them. The CDR3 DNA reads TGTGCCAGCTCACCCCACCGGGCAACAGGACGTGGGAATGAAGCTTTCTTT. Translation gives CASSPHRATGRGNEAFF.

The chain has TRBV6-5 and TRBJ1-2; no clear D gene. The CDR3 runs to 11 residues. Trimming left V 4 bases short and J 5 bases short, with 5 bases between. Germline V gives CDR1 MNHEY, CDR2 SVGAGI. In DNA, the CDR3 is TGTGCCAGCAGTTCTGGGTATGGCTACACCTTC. Translation: CASSSGYGYTF.

This chain connects TRBV14 to TRBJ2-7; either TRBD1 or TRBD2 may supply D (5 bases each). Germline assignment: CDR1 SGHDN and CDR2 FVKESK. Trimming cost V 1 base and J 9 bases, with 13 bases left between them. This CDR3 contains 13 residues. The CDR3 DNA is TGTGCCAGCAGCCAAGTGGAGGTCGGGGCGCAGTACTTC. This gives the protein CASSQVEVGAQYF.

The chain joins TRBV7-2 to TRBJ2-2, with TRBD1 matching 8 bases. CDR3 length equals 18 residues. The V gene end was trimmed by 0 bases and the J gene end by 0 bases; junction bases not matched to a gene: 6. CDR1 is SGHTA and CDR2 is FQGNSA in the germline V gene. CDR3 sequence: CASSLAGVTGANTGELFF. The CDR3 region has the DNA TGTGCCAGCAGCTTAGCTGGGGTGACAGGGGCGAACACCGGGGAGCTGTTTTTT.

The chain carries TRBV13 and TRBJ1-1; 7 positions agree with TRBD1. Trimming at V came to 5 bases and at J to 5 bases, leaving 8 bases not matched to a gene. Germline CDR1 and CDR2: PRHDT and FYEKMQ (reference sequence). This CDR3 is built from 14 residues. The CDR3 protein is CASSQVRGGTEAFF. The CDR3, as DNA: TGTGCCAGCAGCCAAGTCAGGGGGGGGACTGAAGCTTTCTTT.

This clone was recorded once. This chain connects TRBV7-8 to TRBJ1-5; D perhaps matches TRBD1 (5 bases). The CDR3 contains 17 residues. V dropped 0 bases and J dropped 4 bases, with 16 bases sitting between them. CDR1 SGHVS and CDR2 FQNEAQ come from the germline V gene. The CDR3 coding sequence is TGTGCCAGCAGCTTAGCCCTCAATAGACAGCAGAATCAGCCCCAGCATTTT. This translates into CASSLALNRQQNQPQHF.

The chain joins TRBV5-8 to TRBJ1-2, with a weak D call TRBD1 (6 bases). Trimming cost V 0 bases and J 8 bases, with 17 bases left between them. This CDR3 spans 15 amino acids. Germline V gene lookup returns CDR1 SGHTS and CDR2 YDEGEE. CDR3 sequence reads: CASSLAGGASRGYTF. CDR3 sequence (DNA): TGTGCCAGCAGCTTGGCGGGGGGCGCAAGTCGGGGCTACACCTTC.

The chain links TRBV5-1 to TRBJ1-1; D is unclear. CDR3 length equals 14 residues. The germline gives CDR1 SGHRS, CDR2 YFSETQ. V lost 5 bases, J lost 1 base, and 12 bases lay in between. CDR3 nucleotides: TGCGCCAGCAGTCCGGGGTATGGGAACACTGAAGCTTTCTTT. This codes for CASSPGYGNTEAFF. The whole variable domain, filled in from reference TRBV5-1 and TRBJ1-1, reads KAGVTQTPRYLIKTRGQQVTLSCSPISGHRSVSWYQQTPGQGLQFLFEYFSETQRNKGNFPGRFSGRQFSNSRSEMNVSTLELGDSALYLCASSPGYGNTEAFFGQGTRLTVV.

The chain uses TRBV6-5 and TRBJ1-2, with 10 bases aligning to TRBD1. The trim removed 6 bases at V and 5 bases at J, leaving 9 bases unmatched. This CDR3 contains 15 residues. Germline CDR1 reads MNHEY; CDR2 reads SVGAGI. This CDR3 reads CASSFGGTGVYGYTF. CDR3 bases: TGTGCCAGCAGCTTCGGGGGGACAGGGGTATATGGCTACACCTTC.

V gene TRBV7-8 combines with J gene TRBJ1-3, with TRBD1 matching over 11 bases. V was pared by 1 base and J by 2 bases, with 1 base of the junction left unmatched. CDR3 length: 16 residues. CDR1 is SGHVS and CDR2 is FQNEAQ in the germline V gene. The CDR3 DNA sequence: TGTGCCAGCAGCTTAGGGACAGGGGGCGCTGGAAACACCATATATTTT. This codes for CASSLGTGGAGNTIYF.

V usage is TRBV5-1 and J usage is TRBJ2-7, with TRBD2 identical over 13 bases. The CDR3 has 14 residues. CDR1 is SGHRS and CDR2 is YFSETQ in the germline V gene. The V and J ends lost 4 bases and 6 bases, in that order; junction bases with no gene match: 4. The CDR3 here is CASSQGTSGAEQYF. CDR3 sequence (DNA): TGCGCCAGCAGCCAAGGGACTAGCGGGGCCGAGCAGTACTTC.

The J gene is TRBJ2-5, the V gene TRBV5-1; D possibly uses TRBD1 or TRBD2 (5 bases each). V was shortened by 4 bases and J by 2 bases, with 9 bases between the two germline ends. Germline V CDR1 and CDR2: SGHRS, YFSETQ. The CDR3 sequence is 13 residues long. The CDR3 region is CASSPGRQETQYF. The CDR3 DNA reads as TGCGCCAGCAGCCCGGGACGGCAAGAGACCCAGTACTTC. The whole variable domain, remainder taken from reference TRBV5-1 and TRBJ2-5, is KAGVTQTPRYLIKTRGQQVTLSCSPISGHRSVSWYQQTPGQGLQFLFEYFSETQRNKGNFPGRFSGRQFSNSRSEMNVSTLELGDSALYLCASSPGRQETQYFGPGTRLLVL.

The chain links TRBV6-6 to TRBJ1-2, with 10 bases matching TRBD1. Germline trimming cut 5 bases from V and 8 bases from J; bases unmatched to any gene: 11. Germline CDR1 reads MNHNY; CDR2 reads SVGAGI (reference sequence). The CDR3 is made up of 15 amino acids. CDR3 DNA: TGTGCCAGCAGTCAAGGGACAGGGGCAAGTCGCGGCTACACCTTC. It specifies CASSQGTGASRGYTF.

This CDR3 is CASRRTGLSTDTQYF. CDR3 DNA sequence: TGTGCCAGCAGGCGAACAGGACTTAGCACAGATACGCAGTATTTT. The chain recombines TRBV2 with TRBJ2-3; D assignment may be TRBD1 or TRBD2 (5 bases each). V was trimmed by 6 bases and J by 0 bases, leaving 13 bases between them. Germline CDR1 SNHLY, CDR2 FYNNEI. The CDR3 is 15 amino acids.

The rearrangement joins TRBV7-9 to TRBJ1-2, with 8 bases that match TRBD1. Per germline, CDR1 SEHNR and CDR2 FQNEAQ (reference sequence). The CDR3 loop spans 14 amino acids. V lost 1 base and J lost 7; bases outside the gene matches: 5. The CDR3 region has the DNA TGTGCCAGCAGCTTAGAGATGGACAGGGTTGGCTACACCTTC. This sequence encodes CASSLEMDRVGYTF.

The rearrangement uses TRBV5-4 and TRBJ1-1, with 10 bases lining up with TRBD1. The junction had 1 base not matched to a gene; V was cut back by 0 bases and J by 2 bases. The germline CDR1 and CDR2 sequences are SGHNT and YYREEE (reference sequence). The CDR3 covers 15 residues. CDR3 in amino acids: CASSLGTGGNTEAFF. CDR3 sequence (DNA): TGTGCCAGCAGCTTGGGGACAGGGGGAAACACTGAAGCTTTCTTT.

The gene calls are TRBV5-1 and TRBJ1-1; D is possibly TRBD1 (5 bases). Trimming left V 2 bases short and J 7 bases short, with 9 bases between. CDR1 SGHRS and CDR2 YFSETQ come from the germline V gene. This CDR3 has 12 amino acids. For the CDR3, the DNA is TGCGCCAGCAGCTTAGCAGGGTTTGAAGCTTTCTTT. It specifies CASSLAGFEAFF. Together with reference TRBV5-1 and TRBJ1-1, the CDR3 gives the full variable domain: KAGVTQTPRYLIKTRGQQVTLSCSPISGHRSVSWYQQTPGQGLQFLFEYFSETQRNKGNFPGRFSGRQFSNSRSEMNVSTLELGDSALYLCASSLAGFEAFFGQGTRLTVV.